The clone carrying this T cell receptor (beta chain) has more than one count but fewer than ten. The target antigen is unknown. The data were taken from a study of a mutant IDH1 vaccine in newly diagnosed glioma. V lost 5 bases and J lost 5, with 12 bases in between. Germline CDR1 and CDR2: SGHDN and FVKESK. CDR3 size: 13 residues. Stated time point: week 35, safety follow-up. Topical imiquimod accompanied each vaccine dose, which consisted of 300 ug of mutant IDH1 20-mer peptide. TCRdb's copy holds only in-frame clones and misses some; the assay was immunoSEQ multiplex PCR. The sample lists about 32,000 clones; roughly 78% were seen once.

The V and J genes are TRBV14 and TRBJ1-1; D gene ambiguous. The TCR sequence derives from a man aged 35 to 55 with glioma. Some clones in this sample may be carry-over from other donors' samples. The sample here was PBMCs, taken from a glioma patient whose treatment included an IDH1 peptide vaccine. The chain's CDR3 is CASSTRGNTEAFF. The CDR3 bases are TGTGCCAGCAGCACAAGAGGGAATACTGAAGCTTTCTTT.